This TCR beta chain was captured in a study of radiation and T cells in renal cell carcinoma. General study points: Top tumor clonotypes rose in blood 2 weeks post-radiation, then contracted.

The time point was: blood 4 weeks post-SBRT, at nephrectomy. Described treatment: 15 Gy SBRT to primary tumor, nephrectomy 4 weeks later. Nephrectomy followed 15 Gy stereotactic body radiation by 4 weeks. V was pared by 6 bases and J by 2 bases, with 16 bases between. The germline CDR1 and CDR2 sequences are WSHSY and SAAADI. The CDR3 consists of 15 residues. To note about this clone: Antigen unknown.

The protocol was immunoSEQ multiplex PCR, while the TCRdb copy is restricted to in-frame clones and leaves out a portion. The profile shows some 97,000 clones, roughly 82% of them singletons. The chain carries TRBV10-2 and TRBJ1-2, with D perhaps matching TRBD1 (5 bases). The sample was blood, taken from a patient whose treatment included radiotherapy and nephrectomy. The clonotype was recovered from a man between 60 and 75 years old with renal cell carcinoma. CDR3 sequence (DNA): TGCGCCAGCAGAGAGGCGGGACGGGGGAACTATGGCTACACCTTC. Protein: CASREAGRGNYGYTF.